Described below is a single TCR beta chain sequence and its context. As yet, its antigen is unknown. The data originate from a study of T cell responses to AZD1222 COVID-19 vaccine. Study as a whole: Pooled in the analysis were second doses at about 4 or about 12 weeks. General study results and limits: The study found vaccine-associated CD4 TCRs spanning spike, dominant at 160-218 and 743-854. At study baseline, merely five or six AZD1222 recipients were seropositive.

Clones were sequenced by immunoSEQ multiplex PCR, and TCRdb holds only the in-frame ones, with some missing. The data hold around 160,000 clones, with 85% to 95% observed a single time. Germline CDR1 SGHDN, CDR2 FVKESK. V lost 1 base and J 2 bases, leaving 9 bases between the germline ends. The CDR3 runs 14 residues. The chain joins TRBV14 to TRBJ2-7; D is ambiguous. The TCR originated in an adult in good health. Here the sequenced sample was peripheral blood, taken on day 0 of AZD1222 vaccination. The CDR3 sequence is CASSQGRGAYEQYF. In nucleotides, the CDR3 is TGTGCCAGCAGCCAAGGGCGAGGAGCCTACGAGCAGTACTTC.